These 22 T cell receptor beta chains came from one sample sequenced in a study of blood T cell repertoires in COVID-19. Assay: immunoSEQ multiplex PCR; the TCRdb copy retains only in-frame clones and omits some. The sample yields 100,000 to 150,000 clones, 81% seen once. The specimen sequenced was peripheral blood. The receptors were gathered from a man younger than 40 with COVID-19, enrolled during active disease.

J is TRBJ2-2 and V is TRBV5-4, with TRBD2 identical over 7 bases. This CDR3 comprises 15 residues. Trimming took 0 bases from V and 4 from J; bases not matched to a gene: 3. Germline-derived CDR1 and CDR2 are SGHNT and YYREEE (reference sequence). This chain's CDR3 is CASSLVRGGTGELFF. As DNA, the CDR3 is TGTGCCAGCAGCTTGGTTCGCGGGGGCACCGGGGAGCTGTTTTTT.

The J gene is TRBJ1-1, the V gene TRBV11-3; no definite D call. Germline values: CDR1 SGHNT, CDR2 YENEEA. This CDR3 has 12 amino acids. Deletions cut 3 bases from V and 3 bases from J, with 5 bases between. The CDR3 is CASSLGDTEAFF. In nucleotides, the CDR3 is TGTGCCAGCAGCTTGGGAGACACTGAAGCTTTCTTT. Combining the CDR3 with reference TRBV11-3 and TRBJ1-1 gives the whole variable domain EAGVVQSPRYKIIEKKQPVAFWCNPISGHNTLYWYLQNLGQGPELLIRYENEEAVDDSQLPKDRFSAERLKGVDSTLKIQPAELGDSAVYLCASSLGDTEAFFGQGTRLTVV.

The chain links TRBV11-2 to TRBJ2-1; TRBD2 matches at 10 bases. CDR1 is SGHAT and CDR2 is FQNNGV in the germline V gene. The CDR3 length is 16 residues. Trimming cost V 5 bases and J 4 bases; bases outside gene matches: 8. The CDR3 here is CASSQRTSGRYNEQFF. In DNA form, the CDR3 reads TGTGCCAGCAGCCAACGGACTAGCGGCCGTTACAATGAGCAGTTCTTC.

V is TRBV6-2 or TRBV6-3 and J is TRBJ1-6; D call uncertain. Germline V gene sequence: CDR1 MNHEY, CDR2 SVGEGT. The CDR3 is 14 residues long. With 2 bases removed from V and 8 bases from J, the gap between germline ends came to 10 bases. The CDR3 sequence is CASSYVGEDSPLHF. The CDR3 nucleotides read TGTGCCAGCAGTTACGTCGGGGAAGATTCACCCCTCCACTTT.

The chain combines TRBV9 with TRBJ2-1; TRBD2 matches 7 bases. From germline, CDR1 is SGDLS and CDR2 YYNGEE. V was pared by 0 bases and J by 6 bases, with 6 bases of the junction left unmatched. This CDR3 has 15 amino acids. The CDR3 DNA is TGTGCCAGCAGCGTAGCGGGACTAACAACCAATGAGCAGTTCTTC. Its protein is CASSVAGLTTNEQFF.

The chain carries TRBV6-5 and TRBJ1-6; 7 bases align to TRBD1. CDR1 is MNHEY and CDR2 is SVGAGI in the germline V gene. CDR3 length equals 13 residues. J lost 7 bases, V lost 5 bases, and 2 bases had no gene match. The chain's CDR3 is CASSRGRNSPLHF. The CDR3 DNA is TGTGCCAGCAGTAGGGGGCGGAATTCACCCCTCCACTTT.

This clone was observed many times. This rearrangement joins TRBV7-8 to TRBJ2-7; no firm D call. CDR1 SGHVS and CDR2 FQNEAQ come from the germline V gene. The CDR3 covers 15 residues. The V end was cut by 1 base, the J end by 0 bases, with 10 bases between. The CDR3 DNA sequence: TGTGCCAGCAGCTTAGGGCCAGGCCCCTCCTACGAGCAGTACTTC. Its protein product is CASSLGPGPSYEQYF.

The chain carries TRBV27 and TRBJ1-6; 7 nucleotides line up with TRBD1. Germline CDR1 MNHEY, CDR2 SMNVEV (reference sequence). V trimming: 4 bases; J trimming: 10 bases; junction bases outside the gene matches: 19. The CDR3 is made up of 18 amino acids. The CDR3 DNA reads as TGTGCCAGCAGTTACCAGACCATTACAGGGGCCGGTGGCTCACCCCTCCACTTT. This encodes CASSYQTITGAGGSPLHF.

This chain joins TRBV19 and TRBJ1-1, with TRBD1 as a possible D gene (5 bases). Between the trimmed V and J ends, which lost 7 bases and 5 bases, there was a span of 20 bases. Germline V lookup: CDR1 LNHDA, CDR2 SQIVND (reference sequence). CDR3 length equals 15 residues. The CDR3 here is CASKTARGRETEAFF. CDR3 nucleotide sequence: TGTGCCAGTAAAACGGCGCGGGGCCGGGAGACTGAAGCTTTCTTT. The variable domain in full, completed from reference TRBV19 and TRBJ1-1, reads DGGITQSPKYLFRKEGQNVTLSCEQNLNHDAMYWYRQDPGQGLRLIYYSQIVNDFQKGDIAEGYSVSREKKESFPLTVTSAQKNPTAFYLCASKTARGRETEAFFGQGTRLTVV.

V gene TRBV10-3 combines with J gene TRBJ1-1; no definite D call. V lost 5 bases and J lost 2, with 6 bases in between. The CDR3 covers 12 residues. The germline V gene encodes CDR1 ENHRY and CDR2 SYGVKD. The CDR3 protein is CAISSGNTEAFF. Here the CDR3 DNA reads TGTGCCATCAGTTCGGGAAACACTGAAGCTTTCTTT.

The chain links TRBV11-3 to TRBJ1-2; a weak D match, TRBD1 (5 bases). CDR3 size: 14 residues. The germline CDR1 and CDR2 sequences are SGHNT and YENEEA. Trimming took off 1 base at V and 3 bases at J, with 9 bases between the two ends. CDR3 amino acids: CASSLGQGYYGYTF. The CDR3 coding sequence is TGTGCCAGCAGCTTAGGTCAGGGCTACTATGGCTACACCTTC.

The chain combines TRBV28 with TRBJ2-2, with 14 bases that match TRBD2. V shed 6 bases, J shed 5 bases, and the junction held 8 bases outside the gene matches. The V gene's germline CDR1 is MDHEN and CDR2 SYDVKM. This CDR3 is 17 amino acids long. The CDR3 is CASSCGLAGGCTGELFF. The CDR3, as DNA: TGTGCCAGCAGCTGCGGACTAGCGGGGGGATGTACCGGGGAGCTGTTTTTT. Full variable domain (outside the CDR3, taken from reference TRBV28 and TRBJ2-2): DVKVTQSSRYLVKRTGEKVFLECVQDMDHENMFWYRQDPGLGLRLIYFSYDVKMKEKGDIPEGYSVSREKKERFSLILESASTNQTSMYLCASSCGLAGGCTGELFFGEGSRLTVL.

The chain recombines TRBV5-1 with TRBJ2-1, with 10 positions matching TRBD2. V was clipped by 2 bases and J by 3 bases; unmatched bases: 8. Germline V gene sequence: CDR1 SGHRS, CDR2 YFSETQ. The CDR3 sequence is 17 residues long. CDR3 bases: TGCGCCAGCAGCTTAGAGTCTAGCGGGGGAAACTACAATGAGCAGTTCTTC. It is translated as CASSLESSGGNYNEQFF.

The chain is built from TRBV12-3 or TRBV12-4 and TRBJ2-2; weak D call: TRBD2 (6 bases). The CDR3 sequence is 13 residues long. The ends were cut back, 4 bases at V and 6 bases at J, with 9 bases in the middle. The CDR3: CASSSRLAGELFF. In DNA, the CDR3 is TGTGCCAGCAGTTCACGACTAGCCGGGGAGCTGTTTTTT.

The genes are TRBV4-3 and TRBJ1-2; 7 bases map to TRBD1. The CDR3 runs to 15 residues. CDR1 and CDR2 from the germline V gene are LGHNA and YSLEER. J lost 0 bases, V lost 0 bases, and 1 base had no gene match. The CDR3 nucleotides are TGCGCCAGCAGCCAAGACAGGGGGACTAACTATGGCTACACCTTC. Encoded protein: CASSQDRGTNYGYTF.

This chain joins TRBV10-3 and TRBJ2-1; D may be TRBD1 (6 bases). This CDR3 has 15 amino acids. V lost 6 bases to trimming and J lost 4 bases, with 16 bases between them. CDR1 is ENHRY and CDR2 is SYGVKD in the germline V gene. The chain's CDR3 is CAIRAKQGLYNEQFF. The CDR3, as DNA: TGTGCCATCAGGGCGAAACAGGGATTATACAATGAGCAGTTCTTC.

The rearrangement links TRBV2 to TRBJ1-5; TRBD1 agrees at 7 bases. CDR3 size: 13 residues. V shed 6 bases, J shed 5 bases, and the junction held 4 bases outside the gene matches. The germline V gene has CDR1 SNHLY and CDR2 FYNNEI. The chain's CDR3 is CASRGRGHQPQHF. CDR3 in DNA: TGTGCCAGCAGAGGTAGGGGGCATCAGCCCCAGCATTTT.

The chain combines TRBV30 with TRBJ2-7; maybe TRBD2 (6 bases). The CDR3 covers 14 residues. The germline V gene encodes CDR1 GTSNPN and CDR2 SVGIG (reference sequence). The V end lost 2 bases, the J end lost 6 bases, and 17 bases lay between the germline ends. The CDR3 sequence is CAWSPAGNRREQYF. The CDR3 region has the DNA TGTGCCTGGAGTCCGGCGGGGAACAGACGCGAGCAGTACTTC.

The V call is TRBV6-5, the J call TRBJ2-1, with 7 positions matching TRBD2. Trimming at V came to 8 bases and at J to 4 bases, leaving 5 bases not matched to a gene. Germline V gene data show CDR1 as MNHEY and CDR2 as SVGAGI. The CDR3 totals 13 residues. The CDR3 nucleotides are TGTGCCAGCGTGGCGGGAGTTTACAATGAGCAGTTCTTC. Protein product: CASVAGVYNEQFF.

V gene TRBV7-9 combines with J gene TRBJ1-2; 7 bases are shared with TRBD1. The ends lost 1 base at V and 7 bases at J; junction bases unmatched: 3. The CDR3 is 13 amino acids. The germline CDR1 and CDR2 sequences are SEHNR and FQNEAQ (reference sequence). The DNA for the CDR3 is TGTGCCAGCAGCTTAGAGGGGGCTGGTGGCTACACCTTC. This sequence encodes CASSLEGAGGYTF.

This clone has just one count. The V and J genes are TRBV2 and TRBJ1-2, with 8 bases lining up with TRBD1. The germline V gene encodes CDR1 SNHLY and CDR2 FYNNEI. CDR3 length: 14 residues. V dropped 1 base and J dropped 2; count of bases not matched to a gene: 0. In DNA, the CDR3 is TGTGCCAGCAGTGAAGGACAGGGGAACTATGGCTACACCTTC. Amino acid sequence: CASSEGQGNYGYTF.

The chain couples TRBV11-1 to TRBJ1-1, with a tentative D call TRBD1 (6 bases). V shed 4 bases and J shed 6 bases, with 12 bases lying between them. CDR1 and CDR2 (germline): SGHAT, FQDESV (reference sequence). The length of the CDR3 is 13 residues. Here the CDR3 reads CASSWGHFAEAFF. The DNA for the CDR3 is TGTGCCAGCAGCTGGGGACATTTCGCTGAAGCTTTCTTT.